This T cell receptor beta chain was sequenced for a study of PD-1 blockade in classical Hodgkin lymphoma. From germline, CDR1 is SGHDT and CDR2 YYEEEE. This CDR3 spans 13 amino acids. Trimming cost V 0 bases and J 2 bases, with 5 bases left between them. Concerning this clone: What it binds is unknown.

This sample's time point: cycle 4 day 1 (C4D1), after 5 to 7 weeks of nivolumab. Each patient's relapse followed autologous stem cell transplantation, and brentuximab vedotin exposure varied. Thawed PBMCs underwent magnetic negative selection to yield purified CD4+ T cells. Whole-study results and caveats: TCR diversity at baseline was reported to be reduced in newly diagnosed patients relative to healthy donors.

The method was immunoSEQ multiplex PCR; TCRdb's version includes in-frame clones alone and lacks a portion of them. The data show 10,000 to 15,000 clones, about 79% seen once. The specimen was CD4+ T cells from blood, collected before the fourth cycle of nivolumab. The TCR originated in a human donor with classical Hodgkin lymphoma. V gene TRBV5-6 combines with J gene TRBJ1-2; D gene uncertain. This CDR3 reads CASSLEQNYGYTF. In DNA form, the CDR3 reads TGTGCCAGCAGCTTGGAACAAAACTATGGCTACACCTTC.